Presented here are 30 T cell receptor beta chains from one specimen sequenced in a study of T cell responses to AZD1222 COVID-19 vaccine. The repertoire was sequenced with immunoSEQ multiplex PCR; TCRdb's copy has only in-frame clones and lacks some. The table lists 150,000 to 200,000 clones, 85% to 95% of them singletons. The sequencing here drew on peripheral blood, taken 28 days after the second AZD1222 dose. The receptors were gathered from an adult who received the AZD1222 COVID-19 vaccine.

V usage is TRBV19 and J usage is TRBJ2-7; TRBD1 matches at 10 bases. Germline CDR1 reads LNHDA; CDR2 reads SQIVND (reference sequence). V gave up 6 bases and J gave up 6 bases; unmatched junction bases: 14. The CDR3 loop spans 16 amino acids. CDR3 protein: CASRSQPGQGSREQYF. CDR3 DNA sequence: TGTGCCAGTAGGTCTCAACCGGGACAGGGGTCTCGCGAGCAGTACTTC.

The chain combines TRBV12-5 with TRBJ2-1; D is perhaps TRBD1 (6 bases). The CDR3 loop spans 14 amino acids. Germline V gene data show CDR1 as LGHNT and CDR2 as FRNRAP. The V and J ends lost 6 bases and 6 bases respectively, with 15 bases between them. The CDR3 sequence is CASGSGQNVNEQFF. The CDR3 region has the DNA TGTGCTAGTGGCTCGGGACAAAATGTCAATGAGCAGTTCTTC.

Points on this clone: The junction departs from the called germline gene at one end, perhaps through a read error. This sequence joins TRBV11-2 and TRBJ2-7; no clear D. CDR3 length: 12 residues. CDR1 and CDR2 (germline): SGHAT, FQNNGV. The CDR3 DNA reads as TGTGCCAGCAGCCTAGACCCCTACGAGCAGTACTTC. It encodes CASSLDPYEQYF.

J is TRBJ1-1 and V is TRBV7-9; no definite D call. CDR3 length equals 13 residues. Germline CDR1 and CDR2: SEHNR and FQNEAQ (reference sequence). With 5 bases removed from V and 7 bases from J, the gap between germline ends came to 14 bases. The CDR3 spells CASSLDGNLEAFF. DNA of the CDR3: TGTGCCAGCAGCCTCGATGGCAACCTTGAAGCTTTCTTT.

The chain has TRBV9 and TRBJ1-2; D may be TRBD1 (5 bases). V lost 4 bases and J lost 3, with 13 bases in between. This CDR3 has 14 residues. Germline V gene sequence: CDR1 SGDLS, CDR2 YYNGEE. The DNA of the CDR3 is TGTGCCAGCAGCCCTCGGGCGGGGGACTATGGCTACACCTTC. Translating gives CASSPRAGDYGYTF.

This clone was observed once. The J gene is TRBJ1-3, the V gene TRBV5-4; TRBD1 might be the D (5 bases). Germline V gene lookup returns CDR1 SGHNT and CDR2 YYREEE (reference sequence). This CDR3 comprises 14 residues. V dropped 3 bases and J dropped 4 bases, with 11 bases sitting between them. CDR3 nucleotide sequence: TGTGCCAGCAGCTCCGGGACCCTAGGAAACACCATATATTTT. Translating it yields CASSSGTLGNTIYF.

CDR3 protein: CASSGQVSTDTQYF. CDR3 sequence (DNA): TGTGCCAGCTCGGGACAGGTTAGCACAGATACGCAGTATTTT. This chain uses TRBV2 with TRBJ2-3; 8 bases align to TRBD1. The CDR3 contains 14 residues. J was trimmed by 0 bases and V by 8 bases; bases with no gene match: 4. Per germline, CDR1 SNHLY and CDR2 FYNNEI. The full variable domain, with the rest looked up from reference TRBV2 and TRBJ2-3, is EPEVTQTPSHQVTQMGQEVILRCVPISNHLYFYWYRQILGQKVEFLVSFYNNEISEKSEIFDDQFSVERPDGSNFTLKIRSTKLEDSAMYFCASSGQVSTDTQYFGPGTRLTVL.

The chain recombines TRBV18 with TRBJ2-5; D may be TRBD2 (6 bases). The CDR3 length is 16 residues. In germline, CDR1 is KGHSH, CDR2 LQKENI. V lost 3 bases to trimming and J lost 7 bases, with 21 bases between them. The CDR3 here is CASSPPGGPLLVTQYF. Here the CDR3 DNA reads TGTGCCAGCTCACCGCCCGGGGGACCTCTCTTGGTGACCCAGTACTTC.

The table lists this clone with a count of one. J is TRBJ2-1 and V is TRBV15; 10 bases align to TRBD2. The CDR3 is 17 residues long. From germline, CDR1 is LNHNV and CDR2 YYDKDF (reference sequence). Germline trimming cut 3 bases from V and 8 bases from J; bases unmatched to any gene: 13. CDR3 nucleotides: TGTGCCACCAGCAGGCTATCATCTAGCGGGAGTCGCGATGAGCAGTTCTTC. It codes for CATSRLSSSGSRDEQFF. The full variable domain, in which reference TRBV15 and TRBJ2-1 provide the parts outside the CDR3, is DAMVIQNPRYQVTQFGKPVTLSCSQTLNHNVMYWYQQKSSQAPKLLFHYYDKDFNNEADTPDNFQSRRPNTSFCFLDIRSPGLGDTAMYLCATSRLSSSGSRDEQFFGPGTRLTVL.

The chain couples TRBV10-1 to TRBJ1-1; D is unclear. V lost 3 bases to trimming and J lost 4 bases, with 18 bases between them. This CDR3 contains 16 residues. The germline V gene encodes CDR1 WNHNN and CDR2 SYGVQD (reference sequence). The CDR3 loop is CASSDQDPRESTEAFF. The CDR3 DNA reads TGCGCCAGCAGTGATCAGGATCCACGCGAGAGCACTGAAGCTTTCTTT.

The chain recombines TRBV6-1 with TRBJ1-2; D gene unclear. The ends were cut back, 2 bases at V and 4 bases at J, with 14 bases in the middle. The CDR3 spans 15 residues. Per germline, CDR1 MNHNS and CDR2 SASEGT. In nucleotides, the CDR3 is TGTGCCAGCAGTGAAACAGCCCAGGCCCCCTATGGCTACACCTTC. It is translated as CASSETAQAPYGYTF.

The genes are TRBV7-2 and TRBJ2-7; D gene uncertain. The CDR3 totals 14 residues. Trimming cost V 3 bases and J 3 bases, with 12 bases left between them. CDR1 is SGHTA and CDR2 is FQGNSA in the germline V gene. In DNA, the CDR3 is TGTGCCAGCAGCTTGGCGGCCCTTAACTACGAGCAGTACTTC. It yields the protein CASSLAALNYEQYF.

The chain has TRBV6-2 or TRBV6-3 and TRBJ2-2; TRBD1 agrees at 9 bases. The V gene end was trimmed by 10 bases and the J gene end by 0 bases; junction bases not matched to a gene: 27. Germline CDR1 reads MNHEY; CDR2 reads SVGEGT. This CDR3 contains 22 residues. The CDR3 loop reads CATRPGPGQGLLEFANTGELFF. The CDR3 region has the DNA TGTGCCACCCGCCCCGGCCCGGGACAGGGACTCCTCGAGTTCGCGAACACCGGGGAGCTGTTTTTT.

The V call is TRBV21-1, the J call TRBJ2-7; the table's D gene call, TRBD1, was not cross checked with the DNA. TRBV21-1 is a pseudogene. The CDR3 length is 15 residues. The CDR3 DNA is TGTGCCAGCAGCGCGCACGGGGACAGATCCTACGAGCAGTACTTC. Its protein product is CASSAHGDRSYEQYF.

The chain employs TRBV19 and TRBJ2-1; 9 bases are shared with TRBD2. CDR1 and CDR2 (germline): LNHDA, SQIVND (reference sequence). This CDR3 contains 15 residues. V lost 3 bases and J lost 5; bases outside the gene matches: 5. The CDR3 spells CASSITSGPNNEQFF. CDR3 in DNA: TGTGCCAGTAGTATTACTAGCGGGCCGAACAATGAGCAGTTCTTC.

V usage is TRBV28 and J usage is TRBJ1-6; 8 bases map to TRBD1. In germline, CDR1 is MDHEN, CDR2 SYDVKM. Losses at the gene ends were 2 bases for V and 8 bases for J; bases not matched to a gene: 2. There are 14 residues in the CDR3. CDR3: CASSLGQGHSPLHF. CDR3 DNA sequence: TGTGCCAGCAGTTTAGGACAGGGACATTCACCCCTCCACTTT.

The rearrangement uses TRBV19 and TRBJ1-1, with a possible D match to TRBD1 (6 bases). Germline lookup yields CDR1 LNHDA and CDR2 SQIVND (reference sequence). Trimming stripped 6 bases from V and 0 bases from J, with 17 bases between. The CDR3 sequence is 16 residues long. CDR3 DNA: TGTGCCAGTAGGCGACAGGCCTCAATAATGAACACTGAAGCTTTCTTT. This encodes CASRRQASIMNTEAFF.

The rearrangement uses TRBV6-5 and TRBJ1-2; tentatively, D is TRBD1 (5 bases). V was trimmed by 0 bases and J by 8 bases, leaving 16 bases between them. Germline V gives CDR1 MNHEY, CDR2 SVGAGI. CDR3 size: 15 residues. In DNA form, the CDR3 reads TGTGCCAGCAGTTACTCCGACGGGGGGGGACGAGGCTACACCTTC. Its translation: CASSYSDGGGRGYTF.

The gene calls are TRBV28 and TRBJ1-5, with D maybe TRBD1 (5 bases). The CDR3 is made up of 11 amino acids. Germline V gene data show CDR1 as MDHEN and CDR2 as SYDVKM. With 8 bases removed from V and 4 bases from J, the gap between germline ends came to 6 bases. In DNA, the CDR3 is TGTGCCAGCGGGGCTAATCAGCCCCAGCATTTT. Its protein is CASGANQPQHF.

This sequence joins TRBV30 and TRBJ2-2, with D tentatively TRBD2 (6 bases). Trimming pared 3 bases from V and 4 bases from J, leaving 12 bases between. In germline, CDR1 is GTSNPN, CDR2 SVGIG (reference sequence). The CDR3 loop spans 14 amino acids. This CDR3 reads CAWRGGTSTGELFF. For the CDR3, the DNA is TGTGCCTGGAGGGGCGGGACTTCCACCGGGGAGCTGTTTTTT.

V usage is TRBV7-6 and J usage is TRBJ1-5; D not certain. The CDR3 spans 14 residues. Trimming shortened V by 4 bases and J by 3 bases, and 10 bases separated the two germline ends. The germline CDR1 and CDR2 sequences are SGHVS and FNYEAQ. This CDR3 reads CASSSLGINQPQHF. The CDR3 DNA follows: TGTGCCAGCAGCTCCCTCGGCATCAATCAGCCCCAGCATTTT.

This clone was counted between two and nine times. The chain joins TRBV6-5 to TRBJ1-2; D not resolved. V lost 0 bases and J lost 2, with 4 bases in between. The CDR3 length is 13 residues. Per the germline V gene, CDR1 is MNHEY and CDR2 is SVGAGI. The CDR3 sequence is CASSYSGNYGYTF. In DNA, the CDR3 is TGTGCCAGCAGTTACTCAGGGAACTATGGCTACACCTTC.

In nucleotides, the CDR3 is TGTGCCAGCAGCTTGGGACAGTATAATTCACCCCTCCACTTT. It yields the protein CASSLGQYNSPLHF. This chain connects TRBV5-8 to TRBJ1-6; a weak D match, TRBD1 (5 bases). The CDR3 spans 14 residues. With 0 bases removed from V and 4 bases from J, the gap between germline ends came to 5 bases. The germline gives CDR1 SGHTS, CDR2 YDEGEE.

This chain links TRBV14 with TRBJ1-1; D unclear. Trimming stripped 1 base from V and 4 bases from J, with 10 bases between. This CDR3 has 14 amino acids. CDR1 SGHDN and CDR2 FVKESK come from the germline V gene. This CDR3 reads CASSQVMTSTEAFF. The CDR3 DNA follows: TGTGCCAGCAGCCAAGTGATGACTAGCACTGAAGCTTTCTTT.

This chain uses TRBV4-1 with TRBJ2-3; D unresolved. CDR1 is MGHRA and CDR2 is YSYEKL in the germline V gene. Trimming shortened V by 3 bases and J by 10 bases, and 11 bases separated the two germline ends. This CDR3 spans 12 amino acids. CDR3 sequence: CASSHSLFPQYF. DNA for the CDR3: TGCGCCAGCAGCCATTCTCTATTCCCGCAGTATTTT.

V and J are TRBV9 and TRBJ2-7; TRBD1 or TRBD2 may be the D gene (6 bases each). The CDR3 is made up of 16 amino acids. V was clipped by 4 bases and J by 0 bases, with 17 bases between them. Germline V gene sequence: CDR1 SGDLS, CDR2 YYNGEE. The CDR3: CASSPGGLGSSYEQYF. In DNA form, the CDR3 reads TGTGCCAGCAGCCCCGGGGGCCTCGGGAGCTCCTACGAGCAGTACTTC.

V is TRBV11-2 and J is TRBJ2-7; TRBD2 aligns across 7 bases. Losses at the gene ends were 6 bases for V and 6 bases for J; bases not matched to a gene: 5. Germline CDR1 reads SGHAT; CDR2 reads FQNNGV. This CDR3 comprises 12 residues. This chain's CDR3 is CASREAGFEQYF. The CDR3 region has the DNA TGTGCCAGCAGGGAAGCGGGGTTCGAGCAGTACTTC.

This rearrangement joins TRBV18 to TRBJ1-1; the D gene is possibly TRBD1 (5 bases). The germline V and J ends were trimmed by 6 bases and 7 bases, with 15 bases remaining between them. Per germline, CDR1 KGHSH and CDR2 LQKENI. The CDR3 consists of 13 residues. The CDR3 nucleotides read TGTGCCAGCTCTGACCAAGTCGACAGTGAAGCTTTCTTT. Protein product: CASSDQVDSEAFF.

The CDR3 sequence is CASSLDPTTGELFF. The CDR3 nucleotides read TGTGCCAGCAGCTTGGACCCGACCACCGGGGAGCTGTTTTTT. The genes are TRBV11-3 and TRBJ2-2; unclear D gene. The CDR3 totals 14 residues. The V end was cut by 3 bases, the J end by 4 bases, with 9 bases between. Germline V lookup: CDR1 SGHNT, CDR2 YENEEA.

V usage is TRBV7-9 and J usage is TRBJ2-7, with a weak D call TRBD1 (6 bases). Germline lookup yields CDR1 SEHNR and CDR2 FQNEAQ (reference sequence). Trimming cost V 5 bases and J 4 bases, with 21 bases left between them. This CDR3 comprises 16 residues. CDR3 coding DNA: TGTGCCAGCAGCCCGTTCTCGGCAGGGGCCGTGTACGAGCAGTACTTC. Protein sequence: CASSPFSAGAVYEQYF.